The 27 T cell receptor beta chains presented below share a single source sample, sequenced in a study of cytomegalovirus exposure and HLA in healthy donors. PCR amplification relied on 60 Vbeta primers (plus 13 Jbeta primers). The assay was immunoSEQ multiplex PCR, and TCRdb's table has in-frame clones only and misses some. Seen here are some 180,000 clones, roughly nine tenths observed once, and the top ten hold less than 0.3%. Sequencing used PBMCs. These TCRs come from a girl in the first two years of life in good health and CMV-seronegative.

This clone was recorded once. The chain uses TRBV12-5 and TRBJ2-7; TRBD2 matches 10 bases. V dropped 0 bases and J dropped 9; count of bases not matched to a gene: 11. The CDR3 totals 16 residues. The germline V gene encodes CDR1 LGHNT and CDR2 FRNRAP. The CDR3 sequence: CASGLVVERGGSVQYF. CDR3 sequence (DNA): TGTGCTAGTGGTTTGGTAGTTGAGCGGGGGGGCTCCGTGCAGTACTTC. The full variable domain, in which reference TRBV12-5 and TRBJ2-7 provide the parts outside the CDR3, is DARVTQTPRHKVTEMGQEVTMRCQPILGHNTVFWYRQTMMQGLELLAYFRNRAPLDDSGMPKDRFSAEMPDATLATLKIQPSEPRDSAVYFCASGLVVERGGSVQYFGPGTRLTVT.

CDR3 bases: TGTGCCAGCAGCGTGGACAGAGCTAATCAGCCCCAGCATTTT. Translated: CASSVDRANQPQHF. V and J are TRBV5-8 and TRBJ1-5; perhaps TRBD1 as D (6 bases). The CDR3 covers 14 residues. V was trimmed by 4 bases and J by 4 bases, leaving 12 bases between them. The V gene's germline CDR1 is SGHTS and CDR2 YDEGEE.

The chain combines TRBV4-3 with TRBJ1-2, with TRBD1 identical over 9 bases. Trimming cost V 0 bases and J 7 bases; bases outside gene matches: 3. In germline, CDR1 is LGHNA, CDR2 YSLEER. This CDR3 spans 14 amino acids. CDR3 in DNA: TGCGCCAGCAGCCAAGATTTACAGGGGGCTGGCTACACCTTC. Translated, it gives CASSQDLQGAGYTF.

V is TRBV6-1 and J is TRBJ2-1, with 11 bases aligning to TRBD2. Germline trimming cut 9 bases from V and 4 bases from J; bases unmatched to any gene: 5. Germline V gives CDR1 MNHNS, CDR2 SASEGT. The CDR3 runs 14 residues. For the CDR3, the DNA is TGTGCCAGACCGACTAGCGGGGTATACAATGAGCAGTTCTTC. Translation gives CARPTSGVYNEQFF.

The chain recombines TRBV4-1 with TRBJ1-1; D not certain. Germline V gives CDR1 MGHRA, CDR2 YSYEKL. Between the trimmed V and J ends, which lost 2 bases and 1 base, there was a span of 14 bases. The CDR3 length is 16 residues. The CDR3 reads CASSQPPGRTNTEAFF. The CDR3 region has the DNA TGCGCCAGCAGCCAACCCCCGGGAAGAACGAACACTGAAGCTTTCTTT.

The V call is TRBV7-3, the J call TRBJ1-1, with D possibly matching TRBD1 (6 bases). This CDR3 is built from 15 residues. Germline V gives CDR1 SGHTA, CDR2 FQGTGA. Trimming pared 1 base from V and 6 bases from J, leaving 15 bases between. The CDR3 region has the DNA TGTGCCAGCAGCTTAAGGGCAGGGGAAGGGTCTGAAGCTTTCTTT. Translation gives CASSLRAGEGSEAFF. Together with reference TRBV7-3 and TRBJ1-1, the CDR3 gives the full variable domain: GAGVSQTPSNKVTEKGKYVELRCDPISGHTALYWYRQSLGQGPEFLIYFQGTGAADDSGLPNDRFFAVRPEGSVSTLKIQRTERGDSAVYLCASSLRAGEGSEAFFGQGTRLTVV.

CDR3 region: CASKDRVPEQYF. DNA of the CDR3: TGTGCCAGCAAGGACAGGGTCCCCGAGCAGTACTTC. The chain employs TRBV2 and TRBJ2-7, with 8 bases matching TRBD1. V lost 7 bases to trimming and J lost 6 bases; unmatched junction nucleotides: 5. Per germline, CDR1 SNHLY and CDR2 FYNNEI. The CDR3 runs to 12 residues. The whole variable domain, filled in from reference TRBV2 and TRBJ2-7, reads EPEVTQTPSHQVTQMGQEVILRCVPISNHLYFYWYRQILGQKVEFLVSFYNNEISEKSEIFDDQFSVERPDGSNFTLKIRSTKLEDSAMYFCASKDRVPEQYFGPGTRLTVT.

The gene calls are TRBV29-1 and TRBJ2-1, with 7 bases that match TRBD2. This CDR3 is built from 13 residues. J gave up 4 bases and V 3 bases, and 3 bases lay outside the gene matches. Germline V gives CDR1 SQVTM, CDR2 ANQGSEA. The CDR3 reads CSVDGRGYNEQFF. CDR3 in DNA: TGCAGCGTTGATGGGCGGGGGTACAATGAGCAGTTCTTC.

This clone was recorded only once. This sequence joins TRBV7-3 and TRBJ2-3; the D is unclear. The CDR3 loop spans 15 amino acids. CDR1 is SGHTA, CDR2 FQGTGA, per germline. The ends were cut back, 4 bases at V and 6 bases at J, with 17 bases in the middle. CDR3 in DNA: TGTGCCAGCAGCTCCCGAGGTAGCACGTCCGATACGCAGTATTTT. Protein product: CASSSRGSTSDTQYF.

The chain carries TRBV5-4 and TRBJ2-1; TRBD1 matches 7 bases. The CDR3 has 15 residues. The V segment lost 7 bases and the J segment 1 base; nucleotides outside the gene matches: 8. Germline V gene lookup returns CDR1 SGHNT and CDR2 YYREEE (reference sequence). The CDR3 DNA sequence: TGTGCCAGCGAGGGGACAGATCAATCCTACAATGAGCAGTTCTTC. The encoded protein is CASEGTDQSYNEQFF.

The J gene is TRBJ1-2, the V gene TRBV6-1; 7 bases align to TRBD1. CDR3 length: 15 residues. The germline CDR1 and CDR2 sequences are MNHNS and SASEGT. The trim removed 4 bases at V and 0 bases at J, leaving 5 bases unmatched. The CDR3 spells CASSAPGGSNYGYTF. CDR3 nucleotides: TGTGCCAGCAGTGCTCCAGGGGGGTCTAACTATGGCTACACCTTC.

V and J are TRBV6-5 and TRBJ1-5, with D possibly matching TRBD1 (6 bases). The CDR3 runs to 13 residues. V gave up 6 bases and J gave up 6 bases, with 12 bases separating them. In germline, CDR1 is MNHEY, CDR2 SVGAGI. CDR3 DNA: TGTGCCAGCAGCCGACAGGAGTTTCAGCCCCAGCATTTT. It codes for CASSRQEFQPQHF.

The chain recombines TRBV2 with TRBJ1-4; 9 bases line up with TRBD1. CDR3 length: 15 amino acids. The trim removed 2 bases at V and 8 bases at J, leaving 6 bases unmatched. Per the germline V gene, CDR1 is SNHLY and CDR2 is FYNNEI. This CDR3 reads CASSELGTGQEKLFF. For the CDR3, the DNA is TGTGCCAGCAGTGAACTCGGGACAGGGCAGGAAAAACTGTTTTTT. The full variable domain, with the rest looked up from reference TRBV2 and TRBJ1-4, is EPEVTQTPSHQVTQMGQEVILRCVPISNHLYFYWYRQILGQKVEFLVSFYNNEISEKSEIFDDQFSVERPDGSNFTLKIRSTKLEDSAMYFCASSELGTGQEKLFFGSGTQLSVL.

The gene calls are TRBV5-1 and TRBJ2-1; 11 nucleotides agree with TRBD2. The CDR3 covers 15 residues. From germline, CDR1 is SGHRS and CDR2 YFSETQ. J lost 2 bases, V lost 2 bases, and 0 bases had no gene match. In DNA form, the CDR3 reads TGCGCCAGCAGCTTTAGCGGGGGGGCCTACAATGAGCAGTTCTTC. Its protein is CASSFSGGAYNEQFF. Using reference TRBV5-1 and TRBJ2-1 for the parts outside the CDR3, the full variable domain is KAGVTQTPRYLIKTRGQQVTLSCSPISGHRSVSWYQQTPGQGLQFLFEYFSETQRNKGNFPGRFSGRQFSNSRSEMNVSTLELGDSALYLCASSFSGGAYNEQFFGPGTRLTVL.

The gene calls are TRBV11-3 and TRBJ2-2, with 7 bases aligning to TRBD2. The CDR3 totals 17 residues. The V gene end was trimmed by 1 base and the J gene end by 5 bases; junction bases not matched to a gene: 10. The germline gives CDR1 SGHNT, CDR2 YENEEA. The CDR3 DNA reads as TGTGCCAGCAGCTTAGCGGGACCTAGCGGAACTACCGGGGAGCTGTTTTTT. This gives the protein CASSLAGPSGTTGELFF.

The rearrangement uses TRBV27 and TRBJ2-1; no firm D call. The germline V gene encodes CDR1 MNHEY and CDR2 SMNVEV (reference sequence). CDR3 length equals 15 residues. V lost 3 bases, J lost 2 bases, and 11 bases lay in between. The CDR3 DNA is TGTGCCAGCAGTTTCACGGGTCCACCCTACAATGAGCAGTTCTTC. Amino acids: CASSFTGPPYNEQFF.

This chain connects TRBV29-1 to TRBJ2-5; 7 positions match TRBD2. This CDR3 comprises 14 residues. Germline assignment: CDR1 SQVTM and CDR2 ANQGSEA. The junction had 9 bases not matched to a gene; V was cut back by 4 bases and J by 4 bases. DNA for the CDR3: TGCAGCGTTGTTGGACTAGTTGGCCTAGAGACCCAGTACTTC. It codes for CSVVGLVGLETQYF.

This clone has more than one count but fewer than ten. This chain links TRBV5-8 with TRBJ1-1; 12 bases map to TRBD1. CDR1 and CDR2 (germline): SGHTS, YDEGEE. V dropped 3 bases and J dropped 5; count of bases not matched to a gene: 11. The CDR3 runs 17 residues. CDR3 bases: TGTGCCAGCAGCTCGCTCCGGGACAGGGGGCGCGGGACTGAAGCTTTCTTT. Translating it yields CASSSLRDRGRGTEAFF.

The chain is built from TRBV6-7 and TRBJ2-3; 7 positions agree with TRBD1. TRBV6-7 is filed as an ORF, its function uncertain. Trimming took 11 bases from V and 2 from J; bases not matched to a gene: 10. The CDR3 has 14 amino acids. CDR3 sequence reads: CAPGAGGYTDTQYF. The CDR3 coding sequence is TGTGCCCCCGGGGCAGGGGGTTACACAGATACGCAGTATTTT.

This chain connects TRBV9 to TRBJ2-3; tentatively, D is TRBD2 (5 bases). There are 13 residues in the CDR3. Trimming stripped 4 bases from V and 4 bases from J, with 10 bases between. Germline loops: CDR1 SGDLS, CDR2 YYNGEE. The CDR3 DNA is TGTGCCAGCAGCCCGCGAGGGCCAGATACGCAGTATTTT. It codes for CASSPRGPDTQYF. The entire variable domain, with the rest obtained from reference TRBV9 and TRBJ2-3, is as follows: DSGVTQTPKHLITATGQRVTLRCSPRSGDLSVYWYQQSLDQGLQFLIQYYNGEERAKGNILERFSAQQFPDLHSELNLSSLELGDSALYFCASSPRGPDTQYFGPGTRLTVL.

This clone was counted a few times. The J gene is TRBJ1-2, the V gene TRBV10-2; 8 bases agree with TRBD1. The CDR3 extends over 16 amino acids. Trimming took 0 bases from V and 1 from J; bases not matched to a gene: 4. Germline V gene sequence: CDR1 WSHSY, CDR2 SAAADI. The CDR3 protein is CASSESGRGLNYGYTF. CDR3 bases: TGCGCCAGCAGTGAGTCAGGCAGGGGGCTTAACTATGGCTACACCTTC.

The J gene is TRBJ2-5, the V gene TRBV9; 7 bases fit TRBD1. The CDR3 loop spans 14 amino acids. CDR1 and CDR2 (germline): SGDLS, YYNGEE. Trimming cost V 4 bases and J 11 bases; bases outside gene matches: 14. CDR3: CASSPHRQGEAQYF. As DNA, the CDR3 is TGTGCCAGCAGCCCCCATCGACAGGGAGAGGCTCAGTACTTC.

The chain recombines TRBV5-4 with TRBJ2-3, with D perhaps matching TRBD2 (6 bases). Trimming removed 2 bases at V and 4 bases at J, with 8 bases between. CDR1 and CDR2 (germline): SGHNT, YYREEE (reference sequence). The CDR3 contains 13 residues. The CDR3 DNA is TGTGCCAGCAGCTTTGCGGGATCAGATACGCAGTATTTT. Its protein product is CASSFAGSDTQYF.

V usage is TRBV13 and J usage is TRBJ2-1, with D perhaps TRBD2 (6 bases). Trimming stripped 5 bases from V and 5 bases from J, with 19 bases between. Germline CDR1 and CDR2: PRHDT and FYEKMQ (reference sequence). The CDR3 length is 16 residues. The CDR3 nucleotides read TGTGCCAGCAGCGGAGGTGGAACTAGCCGGGACAATGAGCAGTTCTTC. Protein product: CASSGGGTSRDNEQFF.

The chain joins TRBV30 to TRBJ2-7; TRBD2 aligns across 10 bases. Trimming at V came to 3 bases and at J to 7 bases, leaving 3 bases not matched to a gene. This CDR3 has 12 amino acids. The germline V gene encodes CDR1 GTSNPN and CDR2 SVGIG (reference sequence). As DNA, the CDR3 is TGTGCCTGGAGGACTAGCGGGCTTGAGCAGTACTTC. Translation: CAWRTSGLEQYF.

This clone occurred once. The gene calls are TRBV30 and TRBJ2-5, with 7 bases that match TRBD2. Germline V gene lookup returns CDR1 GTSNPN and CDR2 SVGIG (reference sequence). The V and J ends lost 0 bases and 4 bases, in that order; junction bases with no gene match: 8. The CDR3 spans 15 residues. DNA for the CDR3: TGTGCCTGGAGTGTACGGATGACTAGCCGAGAGACCCAGTACTTC. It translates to CAWSVRMTSRETQYF.

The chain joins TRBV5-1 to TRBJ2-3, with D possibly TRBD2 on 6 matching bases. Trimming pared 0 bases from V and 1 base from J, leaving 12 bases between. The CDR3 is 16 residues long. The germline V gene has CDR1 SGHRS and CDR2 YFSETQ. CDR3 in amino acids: CASSLVWGVGTDTQYF. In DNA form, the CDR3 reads TGCGCCAGCAGCTTGGTTTGGGGGGTAGGCACAGATACGCAGTATTTT.